The TCR beta chain under discussion was sequenced for a study of T cell responses to AZD1222 COVID-19 vaccine. Whole-study context: Second-dose schedules of about 4 or about 12 weeks were combined.

V was trimmed by 1 base and J by 4 bases, leaving 17 bases between them. This CDR3 comprises 16 residues. Germline V lookup: CDR1 KGHSH, CDR2 LQKENI. Profiled with immunoSEQ multiplex PCR; TCRdb holds only in-frame clones, not every one. The repertoire holds 150,000 or so clones, around nine tenths seen once, with about 2.5% in the top ten. Study-wide results and limits: Donors were mostly white British, more females; clonal diversity possibly underestimated. Regions 160-218 and 743-854 held dominance among vaccine-associated CD4 TCRs, which spanned spike. Only a handful of AZD1222 recipients tested seropositive at baseline.

As to this clone: Antigen: not known.

The gene calls are TRBV18 and TRBJ2-7; D unresolved. The starting material was peripheral blood, obtained on day 0 of AZD1222 vaccination. The receptor was derived from an adult in good health. The CDR3 reads CASSPQSLGASYEQYF. CDR3 coding DNA: TGTGCCAGCTCACCACAGAGCCTCGGCGCGTCGTACGAGCAGTACTTC.